This T cell receptor beta chain derives from a study of beta chain features in type 1 diabetes. The overall study: In age, gender and cell yields, patients were similar to healthy donors. Study-level results: Cells with high TCR expression could be over-represented by cDNA sequencing. People with Type 1 diabetes carried modestly yet significantly shorter TCRB CDR3s in all four CD4+ subsets. Small HLA sub-analyses could not settle whether HLA shapes TCRB rearrangement.

All sorted populations exceeded 98% purity. Expressed TCRB transcripts were sequenced because the isolated RNA had all been reverse transcribed beforehand. Sequencing was performed with immunoSEQ multiplex PCR; in TCRdb, only in-frame clones are kept and a portion is missing. The table lists over 150,000 clones, under 9.5% of them singletons. Germline-derived CDR1 and CDR2 are MNHEY and SMNVEV (reference sequence). Trimming removed 5 bases from V and 1 base from J, with 16 bases in between. The CDR3 spans 16 residues. Only a few counts were recorded for this clone. The antigen remains undetermined. This sequence was found in a man between 18 and 29 years old with type 1 diabetes. The rearrangement links TRBV27 to TRBJ2-3, with a possible D match to TRBD2 (6 bases). Sequencing was done on a sample of central memory CD4+ T cells from blood. The CDR3 nucleotides read TGTGCCAGCAGTCCCGGGACTCGCCTAGGCACAGATACGCAGTATTTT. Protein sequence: CASSPGTRLGTDTQYF.